This record covers a single TCR beta chain. This clonotype has more than one count but fewer than ten. The antigen it binds to is not known. Base qualities are not provided; no much larger clone lies one nucleotide away. The sample belongs to a study of T cells after yellow fever vaccination (dated by TCRdb to the late 2010s). Study-wide context: The SMART-Seq v4 Ultra Low Input RNA kit was used to prepare libraries from fractions with low cell numbers. Bulk TCR alpha and beta repertoires were sequenced longitudinally to track T-cell clones before and after primary and booster YFV17D yellow fever vaccination. Two healthy male donors made up the cohort, one aged 18 to 30 years and the other aged 30 to 40 years. Blood was collected at multiple timepoints before and after primary and secondary immunization, and bulk PBMC replicates and cell subsets were isolated. Overall results and qualifications from the work: Compared with the primary T-cell response, the secondary T-cell response was faster but weaker, reaching its peak on day 5 rather than on day 15. FACS-sorted repertoires could contain abundant contaminating clonotypes from the bulk population, so computational filtering was required. A small share of clonotypes was detected in both CD4 and CD8 compartments, with the overlap likely arising from convergent recombination. The study included only a couple of donors, which limits how far the findings can be generalized. After the booster, most clones that had expanded after primary vaccination were detected again (nearly 98% of CD4 and around nine tenths of CD8), suggesting broad maintenance of memory.

The listed sequencing device is Illumina NovaSeq 6000. TCR cDNA was synthesized by 5'RACE template switching, through which a universal primer site and unique molecular identifiers were introduced. cDNA synthesis was primed from both the TCR alpha and TCR beta constant segments. Library amplification involved two PCR steps, and the second step added sample barcodes and sequencing adapters. Libraries were sequenced on Illumina HiSeq 2500 (2x100 bp) or NovaSeq (2x150 bp). As for the original processing: Reads were demultiplexed and collapsed into UMI consensus sequences with MIGEC, and V(D)J alignment was performed with MiXCR. Using edgeR on replicate PBMC samples, clonotypes were called vaccine-responding if FDR was below 0.01 and the log2 fold change was above 5 up to day 15. Bulk clonotypes were assigned CD4 or CD8 identity according to which sequenced CD4 or CD8 repertoire held them at higher abundance. Using fastp at Q25 and MiXCR, TCRdb reprocessed the public reads and kept productive beta chains. Each CDR3 protein gets just one entry, which takes the most common genes and DNA from the rows behind it. None of the V and J calls come from the authors' own analysis; TCRdb made them. The sample table shows approximately 300,000 distinct CDR3 sequences, and roughly a tenth are seen once. The top ten clonotypes cover roughly 3% of the sample.

The treatment or condition label corresponds to: live attenuated yellow fever vaccine strain. PBMCs were isolated from peripheral blood using a standard Ficoll-Paque protocol. Dynabeads CD4 and CD8 positive selection kits were used to isolate CD4 and CD8 T-cell fractions. TriZol was used to extract RNA from bulk PBMCs, from CD4 and CD8 fractions, and from dextramer-positive and dextramer-negative fractions. The CDR3 runs 15 residues from the cysteine to the phenylalanine. Only the CDR3 DNA is retained, 45 bases long and in frame from the first base. V was cut back by 8 bases and J by 7 bases, leaving a gap of 22 bases between them. Taken from the germline V gene (reference sequence), the CDR1 and CDR2 loops are WNHNN and SYGVQD.

This chain joins TRBV10-1 to TRBJ2-3, with the D call perhaps TRBD1 or TRBD2, each one matching 5 bases. The sequence came from a man between 18 and 29 years old who received the YFV17D yellow fever vaccine. The specimen was CD4+ T cells sorted from PBMCs, collected 45 days after the yellow fever booster vaccination. The CDR3 in this case is CASGRGDLLPYTQYF. The DNA sequence reads TGCGCCAGCGGACGAGGGGACCTGTTGCCTTATACGCAGTATTTT.